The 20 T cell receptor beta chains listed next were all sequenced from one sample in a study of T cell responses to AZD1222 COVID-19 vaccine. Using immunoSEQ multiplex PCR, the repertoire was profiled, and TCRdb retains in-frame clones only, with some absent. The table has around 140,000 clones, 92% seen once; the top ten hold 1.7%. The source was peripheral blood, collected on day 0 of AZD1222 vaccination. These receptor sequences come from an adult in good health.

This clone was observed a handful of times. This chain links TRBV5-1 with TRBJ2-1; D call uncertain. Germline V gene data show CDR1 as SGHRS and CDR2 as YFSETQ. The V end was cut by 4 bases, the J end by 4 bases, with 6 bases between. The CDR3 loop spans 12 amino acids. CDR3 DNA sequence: TGCGCCAGCAGCAACCGGTACAATGAGCAGTTCTTC. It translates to CASSNRYNEQFF.

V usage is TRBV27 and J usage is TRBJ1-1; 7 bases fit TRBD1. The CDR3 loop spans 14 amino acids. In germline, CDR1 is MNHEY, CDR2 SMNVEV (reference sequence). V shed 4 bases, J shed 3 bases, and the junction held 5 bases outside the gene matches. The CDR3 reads CASSSQGRDTEAFF. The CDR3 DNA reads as TGTGCCAGCAGTTCACAGGGGAGGGACACTGAAGCTTTCTTT.

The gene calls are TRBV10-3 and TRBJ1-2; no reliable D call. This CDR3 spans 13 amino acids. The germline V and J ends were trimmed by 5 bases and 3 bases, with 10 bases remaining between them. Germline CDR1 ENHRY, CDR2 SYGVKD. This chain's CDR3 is CAISPRADYGYTF. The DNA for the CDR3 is TGTGCCATCAGTCCTCGGGCCGACTATGGCTACACCTTC.

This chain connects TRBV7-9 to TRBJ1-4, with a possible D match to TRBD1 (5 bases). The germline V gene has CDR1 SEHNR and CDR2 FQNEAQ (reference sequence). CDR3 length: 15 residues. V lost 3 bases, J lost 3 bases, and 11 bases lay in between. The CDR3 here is CASSFGRQPNEKLFF. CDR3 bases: TGTGCCAGCAGCTTTGGGAGACAGCCTAATGAAAAACTGTTTTTT.

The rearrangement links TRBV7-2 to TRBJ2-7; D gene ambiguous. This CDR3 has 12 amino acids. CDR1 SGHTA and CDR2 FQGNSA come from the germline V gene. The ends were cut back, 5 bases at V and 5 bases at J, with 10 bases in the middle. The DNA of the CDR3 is TGTGCCAGCAGCGCCTATCGGGACGAGCAGTACTTC. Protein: CASSAYRDEQYF.

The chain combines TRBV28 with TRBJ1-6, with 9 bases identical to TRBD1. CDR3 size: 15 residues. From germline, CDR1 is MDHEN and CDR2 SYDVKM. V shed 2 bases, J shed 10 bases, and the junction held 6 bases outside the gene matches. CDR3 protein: CASSLRDREKSPLHF. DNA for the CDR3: TGTGCCAGCAGTTTAAGGGACAGGGAGAAATCACCCCTCCACTTT.

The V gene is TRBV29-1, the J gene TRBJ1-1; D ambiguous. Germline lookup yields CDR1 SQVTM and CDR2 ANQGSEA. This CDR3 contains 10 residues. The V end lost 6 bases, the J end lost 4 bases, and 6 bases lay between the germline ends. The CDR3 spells CSVGSTEAFF. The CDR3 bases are TGCAGCGTGGGGAGCACTGAAGCTTTCTTT.

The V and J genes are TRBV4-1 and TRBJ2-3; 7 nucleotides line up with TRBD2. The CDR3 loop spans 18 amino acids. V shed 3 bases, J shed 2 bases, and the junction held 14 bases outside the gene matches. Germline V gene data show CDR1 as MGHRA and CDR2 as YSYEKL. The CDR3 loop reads CASSHFRVRGTSTDTQYF. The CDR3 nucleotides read TGCGCCAGCAGCCATTTTCGTGTGCGGGGGACTTCCACAGATACGCAGTATTTT.

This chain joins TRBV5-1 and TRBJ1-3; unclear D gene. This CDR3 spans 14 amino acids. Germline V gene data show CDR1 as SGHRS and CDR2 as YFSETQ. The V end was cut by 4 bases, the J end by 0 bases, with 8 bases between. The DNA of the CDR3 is TGCGCCAGCAGCCCGGACCTCTCTGGAAACACCATATATTTT. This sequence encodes CASSPDLSGNTIYF.

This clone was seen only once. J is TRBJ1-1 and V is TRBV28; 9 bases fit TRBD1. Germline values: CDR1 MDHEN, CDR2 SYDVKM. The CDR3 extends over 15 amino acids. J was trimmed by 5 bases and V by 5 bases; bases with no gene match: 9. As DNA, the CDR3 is TGTGCCAGCAGTGAGACAGGGGGGGGATCGACTGAAGCTTTCTTT. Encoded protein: CASSETGGGSTEAFF.

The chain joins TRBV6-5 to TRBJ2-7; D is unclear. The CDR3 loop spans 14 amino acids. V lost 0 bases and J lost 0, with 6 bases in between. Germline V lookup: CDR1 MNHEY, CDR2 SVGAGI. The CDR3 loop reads CASSYSGSSYEQYF. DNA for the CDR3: TGTGCCAGCAGTTACTCGGGCTCCTCCTACGAGCAGTACTTC.

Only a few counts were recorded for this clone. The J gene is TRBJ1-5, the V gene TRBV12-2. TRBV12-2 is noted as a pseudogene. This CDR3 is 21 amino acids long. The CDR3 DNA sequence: TGTGCAAGTCGCTTAGTAATTTCGGGGCAGGGCGAACTCGAAGCCAATCAGCCCCAGCATTTT. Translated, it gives CASRLVISGQGELEANQPQHF.

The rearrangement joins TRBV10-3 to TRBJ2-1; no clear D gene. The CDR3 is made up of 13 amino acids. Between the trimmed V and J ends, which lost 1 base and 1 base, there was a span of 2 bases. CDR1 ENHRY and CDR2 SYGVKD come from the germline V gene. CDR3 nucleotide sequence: TGTGCCATCAGTGAGTGGTCCTACAATGAGCAGTTCTTC. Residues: CAISEWSYNEQFF.

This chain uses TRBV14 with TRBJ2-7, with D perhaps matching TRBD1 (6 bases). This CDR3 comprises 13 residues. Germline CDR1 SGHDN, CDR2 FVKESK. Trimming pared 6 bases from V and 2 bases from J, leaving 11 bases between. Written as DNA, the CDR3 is TGTGCCAGCAGTCAGGGACAAACCTACGAGCAGTACTTC. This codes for CASSQGQTYEQYF.

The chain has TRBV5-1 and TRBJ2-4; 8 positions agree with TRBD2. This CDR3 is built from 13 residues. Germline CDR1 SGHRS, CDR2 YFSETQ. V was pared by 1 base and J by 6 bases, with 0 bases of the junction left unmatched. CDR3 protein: CASSLTSGNIQYF. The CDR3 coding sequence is TGCGCCAGCAGCTTGACTAGCGGAAACATTCAGTACTTC.

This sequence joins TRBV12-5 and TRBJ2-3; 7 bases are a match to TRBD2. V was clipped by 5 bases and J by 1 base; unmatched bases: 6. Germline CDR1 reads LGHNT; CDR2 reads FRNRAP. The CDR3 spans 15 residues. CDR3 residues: CASGLGLVGTDTQYF. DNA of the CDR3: TGTGCTAGTGGTCTAGGACTAGTCGGCACAGATACGCAGTATTTT.

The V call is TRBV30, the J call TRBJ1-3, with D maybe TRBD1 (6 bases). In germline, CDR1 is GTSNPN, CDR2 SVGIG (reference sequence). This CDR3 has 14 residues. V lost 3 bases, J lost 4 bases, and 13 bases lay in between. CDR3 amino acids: CAWRLGAPGNTIYF. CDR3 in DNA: TGTGCCTGGAGATTGGGGGCGCCGGGAAACACCATATATTTT.

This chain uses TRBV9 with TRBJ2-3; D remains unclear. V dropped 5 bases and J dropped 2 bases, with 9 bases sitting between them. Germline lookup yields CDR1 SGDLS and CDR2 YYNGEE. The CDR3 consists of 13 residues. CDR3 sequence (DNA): TGTGCCAGCAGGCAACACGACACAGATACGCAGTATTTT. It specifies CASRQHDTDTQYF. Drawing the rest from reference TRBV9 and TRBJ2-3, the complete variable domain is DSGVTQTPKHLITATGQRVTLRCSPRSGDLSVYWYQQSLDQGLQFLIQYYNGEERAKGNILERFSAQQFPDLHSELNLSSLELGDSALYFCASRQHDTDTQYFGPGTRLTVL.

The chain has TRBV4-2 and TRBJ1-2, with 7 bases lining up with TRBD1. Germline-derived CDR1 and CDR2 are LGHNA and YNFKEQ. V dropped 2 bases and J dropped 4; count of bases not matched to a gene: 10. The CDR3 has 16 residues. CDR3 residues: CASSQRETGESYGYTF. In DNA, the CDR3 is TGTGCCAGCAGCCAAAGGGAAACAGGGGAATCCTATGGCTACACCTTC.

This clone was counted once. CDR3 in amino acids: CASSETTPNEQFF. CDR3 in DNA: TGCGCCAGCAGTGAGACTACACCCAATGAGCAGTTCTTC. J is TRBJ2-1 and V is TRBV10-2; D call uncertain. Germline lookup yields CDR1 WSHSY and CDR2 SAAADI. V was cut by 2 bases and J by 6 bases, with 8 bases left in between. The CDR3 sequence is 13 residues long.